The entry that follows covers one T cell receptor beta chain sequence. Assay used: immunoSEQ multiplex PCR; TCRdb lists only in-frame clones, some missing. The table lists hundreds of thousands of clones, approximately 86% of them singletons. The sample belongs to a study of blood T cell repertoires in COVID-19. Germline assignment: CDR1 MDHEN and CDR2 SYDVKM. The CDR3 is 18 amino acids. The germline V and J ends were trimmed by 3 bases and 0 bases, with 20 bases remaining between them. Sequencing was carried out using peripheral blood. The sequence derives from a human donor in a cohort sampled during active COVID-19. This chain connects TRBV28 to TRBJ2-5, with unresolved D. CDR3 protein: CASSLADPTARYQETQYF. The CDR3 DNA reads TGTGCCAGCAGTTTGGCTGACCCGACCGCTAGGTACCAAGAGACCCAGTACTTC.